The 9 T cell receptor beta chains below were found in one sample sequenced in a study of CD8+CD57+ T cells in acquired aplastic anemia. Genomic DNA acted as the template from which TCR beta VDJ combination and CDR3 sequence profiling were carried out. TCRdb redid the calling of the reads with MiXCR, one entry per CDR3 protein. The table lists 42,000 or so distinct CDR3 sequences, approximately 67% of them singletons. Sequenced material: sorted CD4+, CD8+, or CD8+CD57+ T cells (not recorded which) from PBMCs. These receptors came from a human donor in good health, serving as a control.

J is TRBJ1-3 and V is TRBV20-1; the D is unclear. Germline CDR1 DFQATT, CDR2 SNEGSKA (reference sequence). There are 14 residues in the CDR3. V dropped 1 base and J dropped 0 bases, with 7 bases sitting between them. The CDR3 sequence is CSARVSLSGNTIYF. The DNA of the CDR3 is TGCAGTGCTAGAGTTTCGCTCTCTGGAAACACCATATATTTT.

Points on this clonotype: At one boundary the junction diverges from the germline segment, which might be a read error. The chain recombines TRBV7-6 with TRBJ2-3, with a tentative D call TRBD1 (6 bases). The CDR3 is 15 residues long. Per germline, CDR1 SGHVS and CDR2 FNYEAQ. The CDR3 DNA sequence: TGTGCCAGCAGCGAAGGGGGTATTAGCACAGATACGCAGTACTTT. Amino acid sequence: CASSEGGISTDTQYF. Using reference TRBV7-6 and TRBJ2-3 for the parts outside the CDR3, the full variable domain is GAGVSQSPRYKVTKRGQDVALRCDPISGHVSLYWYRQALGQGPEFLTYFNYEAQQDKSGLPNDRFSAERPEGSISTLTIQRTEQRDSAMYRCASSEGGISTDTQYFGPGTRLTVL.

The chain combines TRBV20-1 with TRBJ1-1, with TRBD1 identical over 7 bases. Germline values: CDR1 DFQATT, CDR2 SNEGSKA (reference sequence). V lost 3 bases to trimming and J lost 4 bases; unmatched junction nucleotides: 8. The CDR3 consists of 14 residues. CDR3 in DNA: TGCAGTGCTAGGCTTCAGCGGACAGGCACTGAAGCTTTCTTT. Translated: CSARLQRTGTEAFF.

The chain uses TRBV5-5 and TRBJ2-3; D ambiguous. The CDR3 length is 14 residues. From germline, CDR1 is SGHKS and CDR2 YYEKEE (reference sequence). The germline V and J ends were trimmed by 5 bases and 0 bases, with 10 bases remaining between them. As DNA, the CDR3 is TGTGCCAGCAGTTTCGTCTCTAGCACAGATACGCAGTATTTT. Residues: CASSFVSSTDTQYF.

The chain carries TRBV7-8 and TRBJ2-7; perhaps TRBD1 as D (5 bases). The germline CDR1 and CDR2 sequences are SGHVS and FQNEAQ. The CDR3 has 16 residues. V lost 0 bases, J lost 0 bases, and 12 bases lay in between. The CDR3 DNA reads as TGTGCCAGCAGCTTAGCCCTGGCAGGGATCTCCTACGAGCAGTACTTC. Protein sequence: CASSLALAGISYEQYF.

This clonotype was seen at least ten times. The CDR3 loop is CASSVYLNTEAFF. Here the CDR3 DNA reads TGTGCCAGCAGCGTATATCTGAACACTGAAGCTTTCTTT. The chain is built from TRBV9 and TRBJ1-1; unclear D gene. This CDR3 has 13 residues. Trimming pared 1 base from V and 0 bases from J, leaving 4 bases between. The V gene's germline CDR1 is SGDLS and CDR2 YYNGEE.

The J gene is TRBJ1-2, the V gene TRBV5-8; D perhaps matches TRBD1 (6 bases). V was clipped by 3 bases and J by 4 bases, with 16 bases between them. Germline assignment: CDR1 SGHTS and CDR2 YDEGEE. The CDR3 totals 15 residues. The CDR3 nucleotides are TGTGCCAGCAGCTCTCCAGGGGAGGCGGGCTATGGCTACACCTTC. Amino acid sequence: CASSSPGEAGYGYTF. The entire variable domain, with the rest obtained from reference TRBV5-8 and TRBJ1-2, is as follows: EAGVTQSPTHLIKTRGQQATLRCSPISGHTSVYWYQQALGLGLQFLLWYDEGEERNRGNFPPRFSGRQFPNYSSELNVNALELEDSALYLCASSSPGEAGYGYTFGSGTRLTVV.

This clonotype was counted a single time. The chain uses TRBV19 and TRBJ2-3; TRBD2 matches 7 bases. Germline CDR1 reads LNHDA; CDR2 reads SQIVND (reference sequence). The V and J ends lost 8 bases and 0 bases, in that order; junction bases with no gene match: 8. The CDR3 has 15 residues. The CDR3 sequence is CASSGGRVSTDTQYF. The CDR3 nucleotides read TGTGCCAGTTCTGGCGGGAGAGTAAGCACAGATACGCAGTATTTT.

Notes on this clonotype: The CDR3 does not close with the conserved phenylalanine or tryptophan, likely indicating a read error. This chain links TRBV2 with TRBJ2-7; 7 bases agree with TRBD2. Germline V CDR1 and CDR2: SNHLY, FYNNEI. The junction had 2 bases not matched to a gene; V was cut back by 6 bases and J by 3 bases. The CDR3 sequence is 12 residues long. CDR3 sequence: CASSGGSYEQYS. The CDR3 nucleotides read TGTGCCAGCAGCGGGGGGAGCTACGAGCAGTACTCC.